This T cell receptor beta chain came from a study of blood T cell repertoires in COVID-19. About the study: From the United States, Italy and Spain came samples of acute and convalescent COVID-19. T cells, B-cell-depleted T cells, or PBMCs supplied cDNA or gDNA.

Germline V gene lookup returns CDR1 SGHVS and CDR2 FNYEAQ. The junction had 4 bases not matched to a gene; V was cut back by 5 bases and J by 1 base. CDR3 length: 15 amino acids. Original processing methods: Amplification of reference gene primers provided the estimated nucleated cell counts. The protocol was immunoSEQ multiplex PCR, while the TCRdb copy is restricted to in-frame clones and leaves out a portion. V and J calls and clone size come straight from that table; D and trimming were deduced from the DNA. The sample has 130,000 or so clones; 80% to 90% are singletons. This clone has more than one count but fewer than ten.

This TCR came from a man between 65 and 79 years old with active or convalescent COVID-19. The J gene is TRBJ2-7, the V gene TRBV7-6; the match to TRBD2 covers 11 bases. The sequencing sample was made of peripheral blood. CDR3 amino acids: CASSTRLAGSYEQYF. The CDR3 coding sequence is TGTGCCAGCAGCACGAGACTAGCGGGATCCTACGAGCAGTACTTC.